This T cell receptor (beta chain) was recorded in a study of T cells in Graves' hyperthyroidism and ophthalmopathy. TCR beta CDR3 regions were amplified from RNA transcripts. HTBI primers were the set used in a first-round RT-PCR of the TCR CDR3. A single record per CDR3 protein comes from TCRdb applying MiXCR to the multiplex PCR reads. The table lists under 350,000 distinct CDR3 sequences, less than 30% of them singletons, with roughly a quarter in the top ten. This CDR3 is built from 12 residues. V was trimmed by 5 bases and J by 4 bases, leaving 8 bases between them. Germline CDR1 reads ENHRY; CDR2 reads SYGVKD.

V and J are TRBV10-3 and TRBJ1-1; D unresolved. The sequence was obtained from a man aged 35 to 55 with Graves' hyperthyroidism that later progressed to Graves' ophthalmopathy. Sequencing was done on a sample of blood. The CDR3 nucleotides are TGTGCCATCAGTCTCGGAGGCACTGAAGCTTTCTTT. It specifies CAISLGGTEAFF.